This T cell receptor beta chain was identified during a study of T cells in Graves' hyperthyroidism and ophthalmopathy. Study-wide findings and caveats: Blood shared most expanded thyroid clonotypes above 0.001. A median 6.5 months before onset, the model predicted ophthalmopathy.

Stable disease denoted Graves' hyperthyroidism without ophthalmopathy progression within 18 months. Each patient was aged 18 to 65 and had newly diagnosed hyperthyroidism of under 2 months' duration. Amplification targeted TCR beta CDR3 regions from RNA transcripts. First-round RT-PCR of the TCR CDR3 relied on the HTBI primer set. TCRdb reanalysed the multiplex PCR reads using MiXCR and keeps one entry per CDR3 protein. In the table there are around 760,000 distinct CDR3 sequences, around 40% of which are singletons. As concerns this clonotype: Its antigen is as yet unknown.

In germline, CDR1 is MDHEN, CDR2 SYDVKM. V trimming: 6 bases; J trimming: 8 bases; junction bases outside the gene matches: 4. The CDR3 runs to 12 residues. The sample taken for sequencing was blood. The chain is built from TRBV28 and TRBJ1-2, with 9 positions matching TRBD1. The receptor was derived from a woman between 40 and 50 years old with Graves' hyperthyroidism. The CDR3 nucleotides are TGTGCCAGCAGCGGGACAGGGTGGGGCTACACCTTC. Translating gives CASSGTGWGYTF.